This paragraph covers one T cell receptor (beta chain) sequence. The entry originates in a study of blood T cell repertoires in COVID-19. Study as a whole: Samples came from the United States, Italy and Spain, spanning acute and convalescent COVID-19.

Participants came from roughly 24 US areas, aged roughly 18 to 95 years. The junction had 8 bases not matched to a gene; V was cut back by 0 bases and J by 4 bases. Germline V gives CDR1 LGHNA, CDR2 YNFKEQ. The length of the CDR3 is 17 residues. The protocol was immunoSEQ multiplex PCR, while the TCRdb copy is restricted to in-frame clones and leaves out a portion. Of about 480,000 clones listed, more than 75% are singletons. The chain employs TRBV4-2 and TRBJ2-2, with TRBD1 matching 7 bases. This TCR derives from a woman aged 40 to 49 who had recovered from COVID-19. The sample consisted of PBMCs or T cells enriched from blood (not recorded which). CDR3 sequence: CASSQDGGQLLTGELFF. The DNA for the CDR3 is TGTGCCAGCAGCCAAGATGGGGGACAGCTGCTCACCGGGGAGCTGTTTTTT.